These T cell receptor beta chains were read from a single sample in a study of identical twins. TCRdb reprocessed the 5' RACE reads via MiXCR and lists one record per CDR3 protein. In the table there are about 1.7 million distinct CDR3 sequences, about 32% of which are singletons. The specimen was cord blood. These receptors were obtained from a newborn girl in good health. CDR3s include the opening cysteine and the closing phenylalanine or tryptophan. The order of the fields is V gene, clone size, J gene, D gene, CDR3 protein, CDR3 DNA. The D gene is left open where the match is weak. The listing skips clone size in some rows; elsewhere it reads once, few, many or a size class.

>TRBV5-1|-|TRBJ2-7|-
CASSSKVAGTGYNEQYF
TGCGCCAGCAGCTCGAAGGTGGCGGGAACCGGCTACAATGAGCAGTACTTC
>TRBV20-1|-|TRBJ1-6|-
CSARPRERANSPLHF
TGCAGTGCTAGACCCAGGGAGAGAGCTAATTCACCCCTCCACTTT
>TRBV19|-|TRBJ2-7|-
CASSISGGREQYF
TGTGCCAGTAGTATATCCGGGGGGCGCGAGCAGTACTTC
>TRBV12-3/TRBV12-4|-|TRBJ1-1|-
CASYPVGRGYTEAFF
TGTGCCAGCTACCCGGTAGGAAGGGGATACACTGAAGCTTTCTTT
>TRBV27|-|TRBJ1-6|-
CASSLSRVGGSYNSPLHF
TGTGCCAGCAGTTTAAGTCGTGTAGGGGGCTCCTATAATTCACCCCTCCACTTT
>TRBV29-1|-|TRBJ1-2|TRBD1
CSVVDRGDYGYTF
TGCAGCGTCGTGGACAGGGGCGACTATGGCTACACCTTC
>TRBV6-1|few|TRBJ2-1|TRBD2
CASTIAGSYNEQFF
TGTGCCAGCACCATAGCGGGTTCCTACAATGAGCAGTTCTTC
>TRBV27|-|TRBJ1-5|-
CASSLSLAGISNQPQHF
TGTGCCAGCAGTTTATCGTTGGCAGGGATTAGCAATCAGCCCCAGCATTTT
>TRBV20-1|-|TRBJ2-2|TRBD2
CSARAGGVNTGELFF
TGCAGTGCCAGAGCGGGGGGCGTGAACACCGGGGAGCTGTTTTTT
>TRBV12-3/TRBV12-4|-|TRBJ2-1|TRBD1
CASSHGTALHNEQFF
TGTGCCAGCAGTCATGGGACAGCCCTCCACAATGAGCAGTTCTTC
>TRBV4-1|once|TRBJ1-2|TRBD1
CAGSQAQGKDGYTF
TGCGCCGGCAGCCAAGCACAGGGGAAGGATGGCTACACCTTC
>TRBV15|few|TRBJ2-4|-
CATSRDEAVKNIQYF
TGTGCCACCAGCAGAGATGAGGCGGTCAAAAACATTCAGTACTTC
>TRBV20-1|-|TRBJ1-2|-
CSAREAASGYTF
TGCAGTGCTAGAGAGGCAGCTAGTGGCTACACCTTC
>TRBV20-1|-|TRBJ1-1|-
CSARMTVNTEAFF
TGCAGTGCTAGGATGACAGTGAACACTGAAGCTTTCTTT
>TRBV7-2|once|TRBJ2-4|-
CASSSSFGGTPEYF
TGTGCCAGCAGCTCATCCTTTGGTGGGACCCCGGAGTACTTC
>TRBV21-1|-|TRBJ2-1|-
CAGSPKGRRSSYNEQFF
TGTGCCGGCAGCCCCAAAGGACGACGGAGCTCCTACAATGAGCAGTTCTTC
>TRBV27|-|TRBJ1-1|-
CASSLTNPNTEAFF
TGTGCCAGCAGTTTAACCAACCCGAACACTGAAGCTTTCTTT
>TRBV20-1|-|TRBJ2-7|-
CSASPGPQTEQYF
TGCAGTGCTAGTCCGGGCCCCCAAACCGAGCAGTACTTC
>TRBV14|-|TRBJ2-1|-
CASSPAGTINGEQFF
TGTGCCAGCAGCCCGGCGGGGACCATAAATGGTGAGCAGTTCTTC
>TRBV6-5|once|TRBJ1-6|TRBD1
CAGSYSTRGLYNSPLHF
TGTGCCGGCAGTTACTCGACCAGGGGGCTCTATAATTCACCCCTCCACTTT
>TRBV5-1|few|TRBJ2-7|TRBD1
CASSRGDRGRHSYEQYF
TGCGCCAGCAGCCGGGGAGACAGGGGGCGGCACTCCTACGAGCAGTACTTC
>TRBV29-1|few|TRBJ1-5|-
CSVAGTPYQPQHF
TGCAGCGTTGCCGGGACCCCCTATCAGCCCCAGCATTTT
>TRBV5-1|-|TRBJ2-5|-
CASLGTYNEQYF
TGCGCCAGCCTCGGAACTTACAATGAGCAGTACTTC
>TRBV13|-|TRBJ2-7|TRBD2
CASSQPGLGLAGSSSYNEQYF
TGTGCCAGCAGCCAACCGGGATTGGGACTAGCGGGGTCTAGCTCCTACAATGAGCAGTACTTC
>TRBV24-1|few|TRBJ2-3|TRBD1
CATSKQGDTQYF
TGTGCCACCAGCAAACAGGGGGATACGCAGTATTTT
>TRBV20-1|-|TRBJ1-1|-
CSARMATGGNTEAFF
TGCAGTGCTAGAATGGCGACCGGGGGCAACACTGAAGCTTTCTTT
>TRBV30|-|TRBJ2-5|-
CAWRVAPKETQYF
TGTGCCTGGAGAGTCGCCCCAAAAGAGACCCAGTACTTC
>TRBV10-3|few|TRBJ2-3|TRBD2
CAINDLTSGGGDTQYF
TGTGCCATCAATGATCTAACTAGCGGGGGAGGGGATACGCAGTATTTT
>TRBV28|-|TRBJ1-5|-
CASRLGTGSQHF
TGTGCCTCACGGCTGGGCACGGGGTCCCAGCATTTT
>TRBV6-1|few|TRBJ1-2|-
CASSEAAGGVYGYTF
TGTGCCAGCAGTGAAGCAGCCGGGGGGGTCTATGGCTACACCTTC
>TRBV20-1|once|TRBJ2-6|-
CSARDVGGVNVLTF
TGCAGTGCTAGGGACGTTGGTGGGGTCAACGTCCTGACTTTC
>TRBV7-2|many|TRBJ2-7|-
CASSLVFHEQYF
TGTGCCAGCAGCTTAGTGTTCCACGAGCAGTACTTC
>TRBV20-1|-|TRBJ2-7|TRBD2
CSASLDSGIVNEQYF
TGCAGTGCCAGTCTTGACAGCGGGATTGTTAACGAGCAGTACTTC
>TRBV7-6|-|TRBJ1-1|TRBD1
CASSLGGQYLNTEAFF
TGTGCCAGCAGCTTAGGGGGACAGTACCTGAACACTGAAGCTTTCTTT
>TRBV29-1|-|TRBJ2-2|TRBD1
CSVRTGGYTGELFF
TGCAGCGTCAGGACAGGGGGCTACACCGGGGAGCTGTTTTTT
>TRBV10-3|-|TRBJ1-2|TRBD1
CAISESWDRDNYGYTF
TGTGCCATCAGTGAGTCGTGGGACAGGGATAACTATGGCTACACCTTC
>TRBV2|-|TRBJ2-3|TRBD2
CASSITSGRRNTQYF
TGTGCCAGCAGCATTACTAGCGGGAGGAGGAATACGCAGTATTTT
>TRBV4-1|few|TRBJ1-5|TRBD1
CASSHTGEQPQHF
TGCGCCAGCAGCCATACAGGGGAGCAGCCCCAGCATTTT
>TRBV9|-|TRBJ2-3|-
CASSVVLDSTQYF
TGTGCCAGCAGCGTAGTTCTGGACAGTACGCAGTATTTT
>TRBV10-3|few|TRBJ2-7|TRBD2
CAISERRLAGGFSYEQYF
TGTGCCATCAGTGAGAGGAGACTAGCGGGAGGGTTCTCCTACGAGCAGTACTTC
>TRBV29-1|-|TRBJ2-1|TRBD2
CSARTSGNWDNEQFF
TGCAGCGCCAGGACTAGCGGGAATTGGGACAATGAGCAGTTCTTC
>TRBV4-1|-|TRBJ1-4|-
CASSQFSATNEKLFF
TGCGCCAGCAGCCAATTCAGTGCAACTAATGAAAAACTGTTTTTT
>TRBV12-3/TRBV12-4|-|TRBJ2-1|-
CASTSYERSHNEQFF
TGTGCCAGCACCTCTTACGAGCGCTCCCACAATGAGCAGTTCTTC
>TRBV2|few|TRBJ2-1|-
CASKSDASSYNEQFF
TGTGCCAGCAAATCAGACGCCAGCTCCTACAATGAGCAGTTCTTC
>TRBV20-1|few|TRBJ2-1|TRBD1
CSAQDRENYNEQFF
TGCAGTGCACAGGACAGGGAGAACTACAATGAGCAGTTCTTC
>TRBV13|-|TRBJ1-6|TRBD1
CASSFGQGARNSPLHF
TGTGCCAGCAGCTTCGGACAGGGGGCTCGGAATTCACCCCTCCACTTT
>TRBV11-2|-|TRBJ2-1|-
CASSLRSWTDSTGQFF
TGTGCCAGCAGCTTACGATCGTGGACTGACTCTACAGGACAGTTCTTC
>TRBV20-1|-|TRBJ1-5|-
CSARGTTGWRSNQPQHF
TGCAGTGCTAGGGGGACTACAGGGTGGAGGAGCAATCAGCCCCAGCATTTT